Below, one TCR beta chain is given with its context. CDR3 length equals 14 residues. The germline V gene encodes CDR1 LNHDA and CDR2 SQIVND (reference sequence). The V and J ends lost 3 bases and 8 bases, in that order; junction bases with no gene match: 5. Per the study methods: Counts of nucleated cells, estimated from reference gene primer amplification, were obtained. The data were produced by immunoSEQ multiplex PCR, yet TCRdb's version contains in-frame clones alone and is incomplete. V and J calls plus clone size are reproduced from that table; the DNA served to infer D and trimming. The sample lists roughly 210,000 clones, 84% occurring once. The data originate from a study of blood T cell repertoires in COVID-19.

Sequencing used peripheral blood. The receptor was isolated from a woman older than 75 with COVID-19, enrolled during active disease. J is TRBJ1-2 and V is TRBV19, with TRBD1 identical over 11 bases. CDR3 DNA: TGTGCCAGTAGTATCGGACAGGGGGCTTGGGGCTACACCTTC. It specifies CASSIGQGAWGYTF.